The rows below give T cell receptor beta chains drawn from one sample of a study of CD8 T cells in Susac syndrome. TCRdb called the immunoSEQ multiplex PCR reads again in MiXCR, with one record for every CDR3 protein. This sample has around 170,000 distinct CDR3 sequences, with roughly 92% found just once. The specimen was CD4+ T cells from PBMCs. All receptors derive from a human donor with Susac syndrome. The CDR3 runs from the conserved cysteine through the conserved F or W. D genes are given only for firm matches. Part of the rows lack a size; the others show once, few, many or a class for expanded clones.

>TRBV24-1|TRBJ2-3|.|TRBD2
CATSPSGGARTDTQYF
TGTGCCACCAGTCCAAGCGGGGGGGCCCGGACAGATACGCAGTATTTT
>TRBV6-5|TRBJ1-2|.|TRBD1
CASSRTGDPYGYTF
TGTGCCAGCAGCCGGACAGGGGATCCCTATGGCTACACCTTC
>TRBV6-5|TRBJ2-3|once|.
CASSYSGVKGVADTQYF
TGTGCCAGCAGTTACAGTGGGGTTAAGGGAGTCGCAGATACGCAGTATTTT
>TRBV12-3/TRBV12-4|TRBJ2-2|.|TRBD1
CASSRTGPGELFF
TGTGCCAGCAGCAGGACAGGGCCCGGGGAGCTGTTTTTT
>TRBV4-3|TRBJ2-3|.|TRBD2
CASSRLGLAGGNTQYF
TGCGCCAGCAGCCGCCTAGGACTAGCGGGGGGAAATACGCAGTATTTT
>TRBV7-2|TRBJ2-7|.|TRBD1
CASSFAGTDAYEQYF
TGTGCCAGCAGCTTTGCCGGGACAGACGCCTACGAGCAGTACTTC
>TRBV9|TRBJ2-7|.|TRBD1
CASSGEGRGPYTYEQYF
TGTGCCAGCAGCGGCGAAGGAAGGGGGCCGTATACCTACGAGCAGTACTTC
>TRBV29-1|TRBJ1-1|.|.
CSGGMNTEAFF
TGCAGCGGGGGGATGAACACTGAAGCTTTCTTT
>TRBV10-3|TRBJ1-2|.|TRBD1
CAISHTQGKSGYTF
TGTGCCATCAGCCATACACAGGGGAAGAGCGGCTACACCTTC
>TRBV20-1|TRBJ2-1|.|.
CSARDWLARSSYNEQFF
TGCAGTGCTAGAGATTGGCTAGCGAGGAGCTCCTACAATGAGCAGTTCTTC
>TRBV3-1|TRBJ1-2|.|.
CASSQEAHRGLTF
TGTGCCAGCAGCCAAGAAGCCCATCGGGGGCTCACCTTC
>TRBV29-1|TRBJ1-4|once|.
CSVGVREKLFF
TGCAGCGTTGGGGTTCGGGAAAAACTGTTTTTT
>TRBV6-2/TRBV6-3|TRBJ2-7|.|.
CASTHSLGEQYF
TGTGCCAGCACCCACTCTTTAGGAGAGCAGTACTTC
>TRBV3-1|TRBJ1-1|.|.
CASSQEGTTEAFF
TGTGCCAGCAGCCAAGAAGGGACCACTGAAGCTTTCTTT
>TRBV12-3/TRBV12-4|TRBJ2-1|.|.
CASSSDSLSYNEQFF
TGTGCCAGCAGTTCGGACAGTCTCTCCTACAATGAGCAGTTCTTC
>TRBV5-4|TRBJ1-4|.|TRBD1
CASSLDRGHNEKLFF
TGTGCCAGCAGCTTGGACAGGGGACACAATGAAAAACTGTTTTTT
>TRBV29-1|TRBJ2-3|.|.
CSVEQMYRTDTQYF
TGCAGCGTGGAACAAATGTATCGCACAGATACGCAGTATTTT
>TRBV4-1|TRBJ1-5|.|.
CASSPVPNQPQHF
TGCGCCAGCAGCCCCGTGCCAAATCAGCCCCAGCATTTT
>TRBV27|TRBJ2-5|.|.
CASSLSGYQETQYF
TGTGCCAGCAGTTTATCTGGTTACCAAGAGACCCAGTACTTC
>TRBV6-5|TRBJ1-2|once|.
CASSPSSEYGYTF
TGTGCCAGCAGTCCCTCGTCTGAGTATGGCTACACCTTC
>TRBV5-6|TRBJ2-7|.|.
CASSLFFVGYEQYF
TGTGCCAGCAGCTTGTTTTTCGTCGGCTACGAGCAGTACTTC
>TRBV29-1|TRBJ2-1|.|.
CSVEDSRTVNEQFF
TGCAGCGTTGAGGACAGCCGGACCGTCAATGAGCAGTTCTTC
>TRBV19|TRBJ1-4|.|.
CASSLTKHGLFF
TGTGCCAGTAGTTTGACAAAGCATGGACTGTTTTTT
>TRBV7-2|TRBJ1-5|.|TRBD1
CASSHRTGGEPQHF
TGTGCCAGCAGCCACCGGACAGGGGGCGAGCCCCAGCATTTT
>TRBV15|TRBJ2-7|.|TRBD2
CATSREAGGGSYEQYF
TGTGCCACCAGCAGAGAGGCGGGCGGGGGATCCTACGAGCAGTACTTC